This TCR beta chain derives from a study of T cell responses to AZD1222 COVID-19 vaccine. V shed 4 bases, J shed 0 bases, and the junction held 6 bases outside the gene matches. This CDR3 contains 16 residues. Germline V gene data show CDR1 as SGHTA and CDR2 as FQGNSA. Repertoires were generated with immunoSEQ multiplex PCR, while TCRdb's copy carries only in-frame clones and drops some. The repertoire holds 180,000 or so clones, with 92% as singletons. The source material was peripheral blood, sampled 28 days after the second AZD1222 dose. This clonotype was obtained from an adult who received the AZD1222 COVID-19 vaccine. The chain combines TRBV7-2 with TRBJ2-3; 8 bases align to TRBD2. CDR3 DNA sequence: TGTGCCAGCAGCTCGGGGGGGGGTCCTAGCACAGATACGCAGTATTTT. It encodes CASSSGGGPSTDTQYF.